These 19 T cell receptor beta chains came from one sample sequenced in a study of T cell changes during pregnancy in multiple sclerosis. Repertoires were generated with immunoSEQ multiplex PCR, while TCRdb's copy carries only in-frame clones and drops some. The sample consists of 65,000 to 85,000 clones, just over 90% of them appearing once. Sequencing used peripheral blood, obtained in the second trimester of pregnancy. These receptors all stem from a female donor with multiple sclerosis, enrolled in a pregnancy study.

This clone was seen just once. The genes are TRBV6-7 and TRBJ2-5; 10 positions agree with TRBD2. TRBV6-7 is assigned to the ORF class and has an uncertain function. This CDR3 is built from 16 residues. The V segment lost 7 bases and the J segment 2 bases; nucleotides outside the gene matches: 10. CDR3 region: CASTKQREGYQETQYF. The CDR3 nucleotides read TGTGCCAGCACAAAGCAGCGGGAGGGTTATCAAGAGACCCAGTACTTC.

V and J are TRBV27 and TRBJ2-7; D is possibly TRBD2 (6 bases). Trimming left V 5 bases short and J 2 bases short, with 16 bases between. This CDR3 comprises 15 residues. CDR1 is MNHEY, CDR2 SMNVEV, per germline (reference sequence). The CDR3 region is CASSPGPSGAYEQYF. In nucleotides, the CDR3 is TGTGCCAGCAGTCCGGGACCCTCGGGGGCCTACGAGCAGTACTTC.

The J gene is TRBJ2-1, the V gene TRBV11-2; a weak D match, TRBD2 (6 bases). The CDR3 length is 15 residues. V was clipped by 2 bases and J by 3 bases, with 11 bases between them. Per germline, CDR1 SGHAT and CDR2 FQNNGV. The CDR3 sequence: CASSLYEEGYNEQFF. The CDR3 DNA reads TGTGCCAGCAGCTTATATGAGGAGGGCTACAATGAGCAGTTCTTC.

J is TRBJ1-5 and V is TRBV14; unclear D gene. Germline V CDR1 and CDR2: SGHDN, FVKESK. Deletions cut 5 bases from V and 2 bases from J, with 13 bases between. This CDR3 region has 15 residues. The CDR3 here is CASSWGGDGNQPQHF. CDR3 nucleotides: TGTGCCAGCAGCTGGGGAGGCGATGGCAATCAGCCCCAGCATTTT.

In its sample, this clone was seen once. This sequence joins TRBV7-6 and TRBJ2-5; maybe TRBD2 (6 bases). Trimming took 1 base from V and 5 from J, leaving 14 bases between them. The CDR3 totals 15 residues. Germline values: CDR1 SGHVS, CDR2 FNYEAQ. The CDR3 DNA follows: TGTGCCAGCAGCTTAGGGGCTCCGGAGGGGGAGACCCAGTACTTC. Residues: CASSLGAPEGETQYF.

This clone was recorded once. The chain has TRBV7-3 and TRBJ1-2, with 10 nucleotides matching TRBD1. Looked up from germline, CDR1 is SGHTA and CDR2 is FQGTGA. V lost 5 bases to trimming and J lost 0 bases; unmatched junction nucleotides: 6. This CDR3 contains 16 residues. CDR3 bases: TGTGCCAGCAGCCCGACAGGGGGCGTAGCTAACTATGGCTACACCTTC. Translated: CASSPTGGVANYGYTF.

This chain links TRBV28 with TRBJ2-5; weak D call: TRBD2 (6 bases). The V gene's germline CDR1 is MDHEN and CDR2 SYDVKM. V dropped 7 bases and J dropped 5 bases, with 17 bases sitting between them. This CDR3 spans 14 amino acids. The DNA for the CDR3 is TGTGCCAGCATCTCGAACGGGGGTTCGGAGACCCAGTACTTC. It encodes CASISNGGSETQYF. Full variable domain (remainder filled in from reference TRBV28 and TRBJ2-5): DVKVTQSSRYLVKRTGEKVFLECVQDMDHENMFWYRQDPGLGLRLIYFSYDVKMKEKGDIPEGYSVSREKKERFSLILESASTNQTSMYLCASISNGGSETQYFGPGTRLLVL.

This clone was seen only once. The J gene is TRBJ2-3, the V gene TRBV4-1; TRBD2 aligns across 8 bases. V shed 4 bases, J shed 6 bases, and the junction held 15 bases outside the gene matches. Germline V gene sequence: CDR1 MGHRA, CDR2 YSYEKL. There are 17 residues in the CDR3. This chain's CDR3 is CASSPRKRERLSDTQYF. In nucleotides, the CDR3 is TGCGCCAGCAGCCCCAGAAAGCGGGAGCGCTTGTCGGATACGCAGTATTTT.

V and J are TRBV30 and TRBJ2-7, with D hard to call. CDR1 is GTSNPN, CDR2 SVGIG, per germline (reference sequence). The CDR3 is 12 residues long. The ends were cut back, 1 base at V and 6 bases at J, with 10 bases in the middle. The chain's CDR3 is CAWSGSLREQYF. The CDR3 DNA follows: TGTGCCTGGAGTGGCTCACTACGCGAGCAGTACTTC. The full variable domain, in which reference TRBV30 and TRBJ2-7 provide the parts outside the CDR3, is SQTIHQWPATLVQPVGSPLSLECTVEGTSNPNLYWYRQAAGRGLQLLFYSVGIGQISSEVPQNLSASRPQDRQFILSSKKLLLSDSGFYLCAWSGSLREQYFGPGTRLTVT.

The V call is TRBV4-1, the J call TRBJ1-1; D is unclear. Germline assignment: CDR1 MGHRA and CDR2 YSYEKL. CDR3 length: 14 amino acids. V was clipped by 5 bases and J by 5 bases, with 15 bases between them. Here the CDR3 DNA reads TGCGCCAGCAGCTTTGTCCAAACGAGGACTGAAGCTTTCTTT. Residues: CASSFVQTRTEAFF.

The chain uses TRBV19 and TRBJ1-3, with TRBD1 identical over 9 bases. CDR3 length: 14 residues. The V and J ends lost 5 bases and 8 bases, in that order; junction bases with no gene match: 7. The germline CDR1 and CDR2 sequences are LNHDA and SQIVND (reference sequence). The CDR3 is CASSGTGNPYTIYF. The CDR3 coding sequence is TGTGCCAGTAGTGGGACAGGGAATCCATACACCATATATTTT.

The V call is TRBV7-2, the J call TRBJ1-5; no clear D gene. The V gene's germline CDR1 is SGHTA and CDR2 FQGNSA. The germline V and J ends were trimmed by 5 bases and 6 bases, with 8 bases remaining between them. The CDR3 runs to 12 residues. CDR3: CASSRDRQPQHF. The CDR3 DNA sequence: TGTGCCAGCAGCCGAGATCGTCAGCCCCAGCATTTT.

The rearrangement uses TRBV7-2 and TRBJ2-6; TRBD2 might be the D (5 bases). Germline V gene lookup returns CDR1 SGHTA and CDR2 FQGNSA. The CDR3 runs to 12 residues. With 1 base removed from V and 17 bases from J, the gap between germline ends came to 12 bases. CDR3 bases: TGTGCCAGCAGCTTAGTTCGGGGATTCTTGACTTTC. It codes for CASSLVRGFLTF.

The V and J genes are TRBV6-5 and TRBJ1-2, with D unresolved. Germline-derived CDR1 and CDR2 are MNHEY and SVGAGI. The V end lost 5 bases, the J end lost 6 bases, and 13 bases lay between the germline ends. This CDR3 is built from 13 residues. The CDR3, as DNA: TGTGCCAGCAGTCCCTCCCCTTCGGATGGCTACACCTTC. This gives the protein CASSPSPSDGYTF.

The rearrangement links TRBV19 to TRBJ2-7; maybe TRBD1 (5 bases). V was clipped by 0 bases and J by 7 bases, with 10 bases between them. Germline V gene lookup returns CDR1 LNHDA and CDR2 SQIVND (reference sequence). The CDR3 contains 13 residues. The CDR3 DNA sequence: TGTGCCAGTAGTATAGATGACAGTAATGAGCAGTACTTC. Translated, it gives CASSIDDSNEQYF.

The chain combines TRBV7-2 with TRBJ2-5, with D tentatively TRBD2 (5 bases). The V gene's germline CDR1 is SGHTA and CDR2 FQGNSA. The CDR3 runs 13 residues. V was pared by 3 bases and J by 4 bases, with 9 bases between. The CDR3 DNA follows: TGTGCCAGCAGCTTGTTAGGGAGAGAGACCCAGTACTTC. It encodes CASSLLGRETQYF.

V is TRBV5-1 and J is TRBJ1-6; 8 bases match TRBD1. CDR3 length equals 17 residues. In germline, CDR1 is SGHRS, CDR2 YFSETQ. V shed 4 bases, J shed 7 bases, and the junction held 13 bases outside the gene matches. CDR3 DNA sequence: TGCGCCAGCAGCGGAAGGGGGACAGGCGATCTAAATTCACCCCTCCACTTT. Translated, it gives CASSGRGTGDLNSPLHF. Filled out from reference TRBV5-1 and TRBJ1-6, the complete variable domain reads KAGVTQTPRYLIKTRGQQVTLSCSPISGHRSVSWYQQTPGQGLQFLFEYFSETQRNKGNFPGRFSGRQFSNSRSEMNVSTLELGDSALYLCASSGRGTGDLNSPLHFGNGTRLTVT.

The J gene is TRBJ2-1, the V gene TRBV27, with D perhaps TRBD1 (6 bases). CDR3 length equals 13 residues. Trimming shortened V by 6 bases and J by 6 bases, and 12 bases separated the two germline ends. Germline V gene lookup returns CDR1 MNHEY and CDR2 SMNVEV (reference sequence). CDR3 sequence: CASSRQVVNEQFF. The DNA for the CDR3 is TGTGCCAGCAGCCGACAGGTAGTCAATGAGCAGTTCTTC.

CDR3 sequence (DNA): TGTGCCAGCAGTGCACCGGGACAGGGTAACCCGCGCACTAATGAAAAACTGTTTTTT. It is translated as CASSAPGQGNPRTNEKLFF. This rearrangement joins TRBV27 to TRBJ1-4, with 9 positions matching TRBD1. V was clipped by 5 bases and J by 2 bases; unmatched bases: 15. The germline CDR1 and CDR2 sequences are MNHEY and SMNVEV (reference sequence). The CDR3 spans 19 residues.